Listed below are T cell receptor beta chains from one sample, sequenced in a study of blood T cell repertoires in COVID-19. The data were produced by immunoSEQ multiplex PCR, yet TCRdb's version contains in-frame clones alone and is incomplete. This table holds about 390,000 clones, approximately 87% found once. The sequenced sample was PBMCs or T cells enriched from blood (not recorded which). The receptors shown here come from a woman in her forties or fifties who had recovered from COVID-19. CDR3s include the opening cysteine and the closing phenylalanine or tryptophan. D genes are given only for firm matches. Expanded clones get a size class; other rows say once, few or many, or leave the size out.

TRBJ1-3 | TRBV7-2 | - | - | CASSFTQGPGNTIYF | TGTGCCAGCAGCTTCACACAGGGCCCTGGAAACACCATATATTTT
TRBJ1-4 | TRBV18 | - | - | CASSSQGYGEKLFF | TGTGCCAGCTCATCTCAGGGGTATGGGGAAAAACTGTTTTTT
TRBJ2-3 | TRBV14 | - | - | CASSHFEGGVTDTQYF | TGTGCCAGCAGCCACTTCGAAGGGGGGGTCACAGATACGCAGTATTTT
TRBJ1-2 | TRBV30 | - | - | CAWAPTANYGYTF | TGTGCCTGGGCCCCCACAGCTAACTATGGCTACACCTTC
TRBJ1-3 | TRBV27 | - | - | CASSKQPLAGNTIYF | TGTGCCAGCAGCAAACAACCCTTGGCTGGAAACACCATATATTTT
TRBJ2-7 | TRBV6-5 | once | - | CASSSGTTIGEQYF | TGTGCCAGCAGTTCCGGGACAACTATTGGGGAGCAGTACTTC
TRBJ1-1 | TRBV9 | - | - | CASSPREDTEAFF | TGTGCCAGCAGCCCGAGAGAGGACACTGAAGCTTTCTTT
TRBJ1-6 | TRBV5-6 | - | - | CASSLYGFESNSPLHF | TGTGCCAGCAGCTTGTACGGGTTCGAATCTAATTCACCCCTCCACTTT
TRBJ2-1 | TRBV29-1 | - | - | CSVVPMAGLEQFF | TGCAGCGTCGTACCGATGGCGGGTCTAGAGCAGTTCTTC
TRBJ2-5 | TRBV13 | once | TRBD1 | CASSPRDRGRETQYF | TGTGCCAGCAGCCCACGGGACAGGGGGCGAGAGACCCAGTACTTC
TRBJ2-2 | TRBV10-3 | once | TRBD1 | CAIKGTGGAGELFF | TGTGCCATCAAGGGGACAGGGGGAGCCGGGGAGCTGTTTTTT
TRBJ2-5 | TRBV11-3 | - | TRBD2 | CASSLDKVRCGGEETQYF | TGTGCCAGCAGCTTAGATAAGGTCCGGTGCGGGGGAGAAGAGACCCAGTACTTC
TRBJ2-5 | TRBV12-3/TRBV12-4 | once | - | CASRERGGETQYF | TGTGCCAGCAGGGAGAGAGGGGGTGAGACCCAGTACTTC
TRBJ2-5 | TRBV5-1 | - | TRBD2 | CASSLASGEQTQYF | TGCGCCAGCAGCTTGGCGAGCGGGGAACAGACCCAGTACTTC
TRBJ1-2 | TRBV18 | once | - | CASSPADSRPRATF | TGTGCCAGCTCACCTGCTGACAGCCGTCCGAGAGCCACCTTC
TRBJ1-4 | TRBV7-9 | - | - | CASSRGGTNEKLFF | TGTGCCAGCAGCCGAGGAGGAACTAATGAAAAACTGTTTTTT
TRBJ1-1 | TRBV6-2/TRBV6-3 | - | - | CASSPMWQVNTEAFF | TGTGCCAGCAGCCCTATGTGGCAGGTCAACACTGAAGCTTTCTTT
TRBJ2-5 | TRBV4-1 | - | - | CASSLYRFETQYF | TGCGCCAGCAGCTTATATCGTTTTGAGACCCAGTACTTC
TRBJ1-2 | TRBV19 | - | - | CANPGQLNGYTF | TGTGCAAACCCGGGACAACTCAATGGCTACACCTTC
TRBJ1-2 | TRBV2 | - | TRBD1 | CASSENGQGAEGYTF | TGTGCCAGCAGTGAAAATGGGCAGGGGGCGGAAGGCTACACCTTC
TRBJ1-3 | TRBV7-9 | - | - | CASSLGVENTIYF | TGTGCCAGCAGCTTAGGCGTCGAGAACACCATATATTTT
TRBJ1-2 | TRBV2 | - | TRBD1 | CASRDRLNYGYTF | TGTGCCAGCAGGGACAGGTTAAACTATGGCTACACCTTC
TRBJ1-1 | TRBV5-4 | - | TRBD1 | CASSFGGQGTEAFF | TGTGCCAGCAGCTTTGGGGGACAGGGCACTGAAGCTTTCTTT
TRBJ1-2 | TRBV6-5 | once | - | CASSTGKEYGYTF | TGTGCCAGCAGTACAGGGAAGGAATATGGCTACACCTTC
TRBJ1-1 | TRBV27 | once | TRBD1 | CASSPVTTTWDRGLSTEAFF | TGTGCCAGCAGTCCTGTAACTACCACATGGGACAGGGGTCTGAGCACTGAAGCTTTCTTT
TRBJ2-1 | TRBV20-1 | - | - | CSASAPKHNNEQFF | TGCAGTGCTAGTGCACCGAAGCATAACAATGAGCAGTTCTTC
TRBJ1-1 | TRBV5-1 | - | TRBD1 | CASSFTSTGATEAFF | TGCGCCAGCAGCTTTACCTCGACAGGGGCCACTGAAGCTTTCTTT
TRBJ2-1 | TRBV9 | - | TRBD2 | CASSVGLAIGNEQFF | TGTGCCAGCAGCGTAGGACTAGCAATAGGGAATGAGCAGTTCTTC
TRBJ2-1 | TRBV24-1 | - | - | CATSDRGGADYNEQFF | TGTGCCACCAGTGATCGGGGTGGCGCCGATTACAATGAGCAGTTCTTC
TRBJ2-1 | TRBV6-5 | - | - | CASRARTDPGYEQFF | TGTGCCAGCAGGGCCAGGACTGACCCCGGGTATGAGCAGTTCTTC
TRBJ1-1 | TRBV28 | - | - | CASINGNTEAFF | TGTGCCAGCATCAACGGTAACACTGAAGCTTTCTTT
TRBJ1-2 | TRBV6-4 | - | TRBD1 | CASSETQGALDGYTF | TGTGCCAGCAGTGAAACACAGGGGGCGTTGGATGGCTACACCTTC
TRBJ1-3 | TRBV11-3 | - | - | CASSSGQPGNTIYF | TGTGCCAGCAGCTCCGGACAGCCTGGAAACACCATATATTTT
TRBJ1-2 | TRBV6-5 | few | - | CASGQVAGYGYTF | TGTGCCAGCGGCCAAGTGGCGGGCTATGGCTACACCTTC
TRBJ2-5 | TRBV19 | - | - | CASSIVRAGKETQYF | TGTGCCAGTAGTATCGTCCGGGCAGGGAAAGAGACCCAGTACTTC
TRBJ1-5 | TRBV9 | - | - | CASSVDDSVNSNQPQHF | TGTGCCAGCAGCGTAGACGACAGTGTAAATAGCAATCAGCCCCAGCATTTT
TRBJ2-7 | TRBV4-2 | few | TRBD2 | CASSQDTGGAYEQYF | TGTGCCAGCAGCCAAGATACCGGGGGGGCGTACGAGCAGTACTTC
TRBJ1-1 | TRBV27 | - | - | CASSLARGGSGTEAFF | TGTGCCAGCAGTTTAGCCCGCGGGGGGTCGGGCACTGAAGCTTTCTTT
TRBJ2-5 | TRBV19 | - | TRBD1 | CASSRTGGRETQYF | TGTGCCAGTAGTCGAACAGGGGGCAGAGAGACCCAGTACTTC
TRBJ1-2 | TRBV2 | - | - | CASSEVRGGYTF | TGTGCCAGCAGTGAAGTTAGGGGGGGCTACACCTTC
TRBJ1-1 | TRBV21-1 | - | - | CASSKDRIARNNTEAFF | TGTGCCAGCAGCAAAGATCGGATAGCGCGGAATAACACTGAAGCTTTCTTT
TRBJ1-1 | TRBV29-1 | - | TRBD1 | CSVGKGADEAFF | TGCAGCGTTGGAAAGGGGGCCGATGAAGCTTTCTTT
TRBJ1-2 | TRBV7-9 | - | - | CASSFTTDNGYTF | TGTGCCAGCAGCTTCACGACAGATAATGGCTACACCTTC
TRBJ1-1 | TRBV4-3 | - | TRBD1 | CASSQDVWTGTEAFF | TGCGCCAGCAGCCAAGATGTATGGACAGGCACTGAAGCTTTCTTT
TRBJ1-6 | TRBV27 | - | - | CASSFLNSPLHF | TGTGCCAGCAGCTTTCTGAATTCACCCCTCCACTTT
TRBJ1-1 | TRBV10-3 | - | - | CAISEGFGEAFF | TGTGCCATCAGTGAGGGTTTCGGTGAAGCTTTCTTT
TRBJ1-3 | TRBV27 | - | TRBD1 | CASSFRQGAGNTIYF | TGTGCCAGCAGTTTTCGACAGGGGGCTGGAAACACCATATATTTT
TRBJ1-2 | TRBV12-5 | - | TRBD1 | CASGPTGIDGYTF | TGTGCTAGTGGCCCGACAGGGATAGATGGCTACACCTTC
TRBJ1-5 | TRBV18 | - | - | CASSVIGDNQPQHF | TGTGCCAGCTCAGTTATCGGGGACAATCAGCCCCAGCATTTT
TRBJ2-3 | TRBV13 | - | TRBD2 | CASSPKLGLAGDHLADTQYF | TGTGCCAGCAGCCCAAAGCTGGGACTAGCGGGGGATCACCTTGCAGATACGCAGTATTTT
TRBJ1-2 | TRBV28 | - | TRBD1 | CASRQTGAYGYTF | TGTGCCAGCAGGCAAACAGGGGCCTATGGCTACACCTTC
TRBJ2-1 | TRBV7-2 | many | - | CASSLVFGQNNEQFF | TGTGCCAGCAGCTTAGTGTTCGGACAGAACAATGAGCAGTTCTTC
TRBJ1-1 | TRBV11-2 | - | - | CASSLARLTFF | TGTGCCAGCAGCTTAGCTAGACTGACTTTCTTT
TRBJ1-2 | TRBV6-6 | - | - | CASSYSGQGGGYTF | TGTGCCAGCAGTTACAGCGGGCAGGGAGGTGGCTACACCTTC
TRBJ1-5 | TRBV5-1 | - | - | CASSLEAGNQPQHF | TGCGCCAGCAGCTTGGAGGCGGGCAATCAGCCCCAGCATTTT
TRBJ2-1 | TRBV18 | - | - | CASSPQVSSYNEQFF | TGTGCCAGCTCACCTCAGGTGAGCTCCTACAATGAGCAGTTCTTC
TRBJ1-3 | TRBV10-3 | - | TRBD1 | CAISDGTGLYSGNTIYF | TGTGCCATCAGTGACGGGACAGGTCTCTACTCTGGAAACACCATATATTTT
TRBJ1-5 | TRBV20-1 | - | - | CSASSGRGDLYSNQPQHF | TGCAGTGCTAGTAGCGGCCGGGGGGACCTTTATAGCAATCAGCCCCAGCATTTT
TRBJ1-1 | TRBV7-9 | - | - | CASSNTKNTEAFF | TGTGCCAGCAGCAACACAAAGAACACTGAAGCTTTCTTT